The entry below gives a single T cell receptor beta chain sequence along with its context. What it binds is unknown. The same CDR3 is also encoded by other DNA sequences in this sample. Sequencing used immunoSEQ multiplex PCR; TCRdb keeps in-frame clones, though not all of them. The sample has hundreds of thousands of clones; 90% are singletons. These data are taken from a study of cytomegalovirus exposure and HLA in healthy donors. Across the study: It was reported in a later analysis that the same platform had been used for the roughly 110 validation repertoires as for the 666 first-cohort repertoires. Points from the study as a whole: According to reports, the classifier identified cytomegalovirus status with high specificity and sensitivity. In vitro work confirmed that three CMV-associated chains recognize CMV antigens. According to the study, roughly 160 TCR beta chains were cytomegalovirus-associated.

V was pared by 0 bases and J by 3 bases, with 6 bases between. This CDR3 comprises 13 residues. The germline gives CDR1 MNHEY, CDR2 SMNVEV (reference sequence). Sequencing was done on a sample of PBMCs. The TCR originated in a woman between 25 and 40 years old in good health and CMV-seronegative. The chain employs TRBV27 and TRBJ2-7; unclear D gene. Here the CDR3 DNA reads TGTGCCAGCAGTTTATCCCGAGTCTACGAGCAGTACTTC. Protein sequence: CASSLSRVYEQYF.